Sequencing of this T cell receptor (beta chain) was carried out in a study of CD8 T cells in ankylosing spondylitis. Study conclusions and caveats: In ankylosing spondylitis blood, a motif of several highly homologous TCR beta variants appeared characteristic. Those disease-linked clones were CD8+; they were also relatively rare in peripheral blood. Clones tied to disease were said to be significantly enriched in matched ankylosing spondylitis synovial fluid.

This clonotype was seen repeatedly, ten times or more. Antigen: not known. V was cut by 5 bases and J by 8 bases, with 10 bases left in between. This CDR3 has 13 residues. CDR1 and CDR2 (germline): SGHTA, FQGNSA. Making the TCR beta libraries involved quantitative 5'-RACE with molecular barcodes. TCRdb recomputed calls from the 5' RACE reads with MiXCR, one row per CDR3 protein. The repertoire holds some 800,000 distinct CDR3 sequences, with approximately 12% as singletons. J is TRBJ1-6 and V is TRBV7-2; tentative D call: TRBD1 (6 bases). The source of this sequence is a male donor with ankylosing spondylitis. What was sequenced was blood, either unsorted or a sorted T cell fraction (not recorded which). The CDR3 coding sequence is TGTGCCAGCAGCCGACGGACAGATTCACCCCTCCACTTT. Its protein is CASSRRTDSPLHF. Based on the CDR3 plus reference TRBV7-2 and TRBJ1-6, the full variable domain is GAGVSQSPSNKVTEKGKDVELRCDPISGHTALYWYRQSLGQGLEFLIYFQGNSAPDKSGLPSDRFSAERTGGSVSTLTIQRTQQEDSAVYLCASSRRTDSPLHFGNGTRLTVT.